A selection of T cell receptor beta chains follows, all from one sample in a study of blood T cell repertoires in COVID-19. Assay used: immunoSEQ multiplex PCR; TCRdb lists only in-frame clones, some missing. This sample has about 140,000 clones, with roughly 80% found just once. Sequenced input: peripheral blood. Receptor source: a man aged 50-59 years with acute or convalescent COVID-19. The CDR3 runs from the conserved cysteine through the conserved F or W. The order of the fields is D gene, clone size, J gene, V gene, CDR3 protein, CDR3 DNA. D genes are given only for firm matches. Not every row has a clone size; where given, it reads once, few, many or a size class.

>NA|NA|TRBJ2-3|TRBV4-1
CASSQTEHTDTQYF
TGCGCCAGCAGCCAAACAGAGCATACAGATACGCAGTATTTT
>TRBD1|NA|TRBJ1-5|TRBV6-5
CASSKDRNQPQHF
TGTGCCAGCTCAAAGGACAGGAATCAGCCCCAGCATTTT
>TRBD1|NA|TRBJ2-1|TRBV5-6
CASSGEGQGAYNEQFF
TGTGCCAGCAGCGGAGAGGGACAGGGGGCCTACAATGAGCAGTTCTTC
>TRBD1|NA|TRBJ2-7|TRBV4-2
CASSTRTGRYEQYF
TGTGCCAGCAGCACCCGGACAGGGAGGTACGAGCAGTACTTC
>TRBD2|NA|TRBJ2-1|TRBV30
CAWSLTSGGAYNEQFF
TGTGCCTGGAGCCTGACTAGCGGGGGGGCCTACAATGAGCAGTTCTTC
>NA|NA|TRBJ1-2|TRBV10-3
CAISESNMGGNVYTF
TGTGCCATCAGTGAGTCTAACATGGGGGGAAACGTCTACACCTTC
>TRBD1|NA|TRBJ1-6|TRBV18
CASSPGTGTTNSPLHF
TGTGCCAGCTCACCGGGGACAGGGACCACTAATTCACCCCTCCACTTT
>TRBD1|NA|TRBJ1-1|TRBV6-2/TRBV6-3
CASSYSSGTGLPEAFF
TGTGCCAGCAGTTACTCCTCTGGGACAGGGTTGCCTGAAGCTTTCTTT
>TRBD1|NA|TRBJ2-3|TRBV19
CASSSSPGQGASDTQYF
TGTGCCAGTAGTAGTTCCCCGGGACAGGGGGCGTCAGATACGCAGTATTTT
>TRBD1|few|TRBJ1-1|TRBV14
CASSQDFGTGGTEAFF
TGTGCCAGCAGCCAAGATTTCGGGACAGGTGGCACTGAAGCTTTCTTT
>TRBD1|NA|TRBJ1-5|TRBV5-6
CASSIGQGAQPQHF
TGTGCCAGCAGCATCGGACAGGGGGCTCAGCCCCAGCATTTT
>TRBD2|NA|TRBJ2-2|TRBV11-2
CASRRSASGGAAGELFF
TGTGCCAGCAGGAGGTCCGCTAGCGGGGGGGCAGCCGGGGAGCTGTTTTTT
>NA|NA|TRBJ1-5|TRBV2
CASSNGPPGGQPQHF
TGTGCCAGCAGCAACGGGCCCCCGGGAGGGCAGCCCCAGCATTTT
>TRBD1|NA|TRBJ1-1|TRBV5-1
CASSLTGTGNTEAFF
TGCGCCAGCAGCTTAACCGGGACAGGAAACACTGAAGCTTTCTTT
>TRBD1|NA|TRBJ1-3|TRBV28
CASSGQGWNTIYF
TGTGCCAGCAGTGGACAGGGTTGGAACACCATATATTTT
>NA|NA|TRBJ2-1|TRBV5-8
CASSLFYEQFF
TGTGCCAGCAGCTTGTTCTATGAGCAGTTCTTC
>TRBD2|NA|TRBJ2-7|TRBV3-1/TRBV3-2
CASSQAGGVSYEQYF
TGTGCCAGCAGCCAAGCGGGGGGGGTGTCCTACGAGCAGTACTTC
>NA|NA|TRBJ1-2|TRBV11-2
CASSLNRDTAYGYTF
TGTGCCAGCAGCTTAAACCGGGACACCGCCTATGGCTACACCTTC
>NA|NA|TRBJ1-5|TRBV12-3/TRBV12-4
CASSETAGQPQHF
TGTGCCAGCAGTGAGACAGCCGGTCAGCCCCAGCATTTT
>NA|NA|TRBJ1-5|TRBV28
CASLQGGGNQPQHF
TGTGCCAGCCTCCAGGGAGGAGGCAATCAGCCCCAGCATTTT
>NA|NA|TRBJ1-1|TRBV7-9
CASSQGGNTEAFF
TGTGCCAGCAGCCAAGGGGGGAACACTGAAGCTTTCTTT
>NA|NA|TRBJ1-6|TRBV25-1
CASRAAGEKNSPLHF
TGTGCCAGCAGGGCAGCAGGGGAAAAGAATTCACCCCTCCACTTT
>TRBD1|NA|TRBJ1-2|TRBV28
CASSSQEGALGGYTF
TGTGCCAGCAGTTCCCAGGAGGGGGCGCTTGGAGGCTACACCTTC
>TRBD2|NA|TRBJ2-2|TRBV5-1
CASSLDSGGEELFF
TGCGCCAGCAGCTTGGATAGCGGGGGGGAAGAGCTGTTTTTT
>NA|NA|TRBJ2-5|TRBV21-1
CASIDRDNIAETQYF
TGTGCCAGCATCGACCGGGACAACATCGCGGAGACCCAGTACTTC
>NA|NA|TRBJ2-3|TRBV7-2
CASSLAEATDTQYF
TGTGCCAGCAGCTTAGCAGAAGCTACAGATACGCAGTATTTT
>NA|NA|TRBJ1-6|TRBV12-3/TRBV12-4
CASSGTYSPLHF
TGTGCCAGCAGTGGGACTTATTCACCCCTCCACTTT
>NA|few|TRBJ1-6|TRBV30
CAWSQRTVRDSLSSYNSPLHF
TGTGCCTGGAGTCAACGGACAGTTCGAGATTCATTGAGCTCCTATAATTCACCCCTCCACTTT
>NA|NA|TRBJ2-1|TRBV2
CASSEITIYNEQFF
TGTGCCAGCAGTGAAATTACAATCTACAATGAGCAGTTCTTC
>TRBD2|NA|TRBJ2-1|TRBV4-1
CASSRAELAGSSYNEQFF
TGCGCCAGCAGCCGGGCCGAACTAGCGGGGAGTTCCTACAATGAGCAGTTCTTC
>NA|few|TRBJ1-2|TRBV27
CASSPSPGHRATF
TGTGCCAGCAGTCCCTCGCCGGGACACAGGGCCACCTTC
>NA|NA|TRBJ1-2|TRBV21-1
CASSNLGGQGVCGYTF
TGTGCCAGCAGCAACTTGGGGGGACAGGGAGTATGTGGCTACACCTTC
>TRBD1|NA|TRBJ1-1|TRBV29-1
CSVAGTGGANTEAFF
TGCAGCGTTGCCGGGACAGGGGGAGCGAACACTGAAGCTTTCTTT
>TRBD1|many|TRBJ2-7|TRBV12-5
CASGLSGQGAYEQYF
TGTGCTAGTGGTTTGTCGGGACAGGGGGCCTACGAGCAGTACTTC
>NA|NA|TRBJ1-2|TRBV18
CASSPDSLYGYTF
TGTGCCAGCTCACCGGACAGTCTCTATGGCTACACCTTC
>TRBD1|NA|TRBJ2-3|TRBV19
CASRARQGFGLDTQYF
TGTGCCAGTAGAGCAAGACAGGGATTTGGGTTAGATACGCAGTATTTT
>TRBD1|NA|TRBJ1-2|TRBV5-1
CASSQTGYSGYTF
TGCGCCAGCAGCCAGACAGGGTACTCTGGCTACACCTTC
>NA|NA|TRBJ1-6|TRBV5-1
CASSPASGGGSSYNSPLHF
TGCGCCAGCAGCCCAGCTTCCGGAGGAGGGAGCTCCTATAATTCACCCCTCCACTTT
>NA|NA|TRBJ2-2|TRBV2
CASSPVQSNTGELFF
TGTGCCAGCAGTCCAGTACAGTCGAACACCGGGGAGCTGTTTTTT
>NA|once|TRBJ1-1|TRBV27
CASSRGTEAFF
TGTGCCAGCAGTAGAGGGACTGAAGCTTTCTTT
>TRBD1|NA|TRBJ1-6|TRBV5-1
CASSFGTGEQSPLHF
TGCGCCAGCAGCTTTGGGACAGGGGAACAATCACCCCTCCACTTT
>NA|few|TRBJ1-1|TRBV30
CAWSAQYGPEAFF
TGTGCCTGGAGTGCCCAGTATGGCCCTGAAGCTTTCTTT
>NA|NA|TRBJ1-2|TRBV24-1
CATSDSTSRYGYTF
TGTGCCACCAGTGATTCCACATCCCGCTATGGCTACACCTTC
>NA|once|TRBJ1-1|TRBV25-1
CASSFGLSSVEAFF
TGTGCCAGCAGCTTCGGCTTGAGTAGCGTCGAAGCTTTCTTT
>NA|once|TRBJ1-5|TRBV10-3
CAISERGGNQPQHF
TGTGCCATCAGTGAGCGGGGAGGCAATCAGCCCCAGCATTTT
>NA|NA|TRBJ1-1|TRBV7-9
CASSLLRDGGSEAFF
TGTGCCAGCAGCTTACTCAGGGATGGGGGGTCTGAAGCTTTCTTT
>NA|NA|TRBJ1-1|TRBV3-1/TRBV3-2
CASSQRWPEAFF
TGTGCCAGCAGCCAAAGATGGCCTGAAGCTTTCTTT
>NA|few|TRBJ1-2|TRBV11-3
CASTGGPGFASEGYTF
TGTGCCAGCACCGGGGGGCCTGGATTTGCCTCGGAAGGCTACACCTTC
>TRBD1|NA|TRBJ1-1|TRBV10-3
CAISPGTGGMNTEAFF
TGTGCCATCAGTCCCGGGACAGGGGGAATGAACACTGAAGCTTTCTTT
>NA|NA|TRBJ1-1|TRBV5-8
CASRRLLTEAFF
TGTGCCAGCAGGCGGTTATTAACTGAAGCTTTCTTT
>NA|NA|TRBJ1-4|TRBV27
CASSLGGEKLFF
TGTGCCAGCAGCCTTGGAGGGGAAAAACTGTTTTTT
>TRBD1|NA|TRBJ1-1|TRBV19
CASSMGGQPPTEAFF
TGTGCCAGTAGTATGGGGGGACAGCCCCCCACTGAAGCTTTCTTT
>NA|NA|TRBJ2-1|TRBV27
CASSFEQAYNEQFF
TGTGCCAGCAGTTTTGAGCAAGCCTACAATGAGCAGTTCTTC
>TRBD1|NA|TRBJ2-6|TRBV5-1
CASSPGGQSGSGANVLTF
TGCGCCAGCAGCCCTGGGGGACAGAGTGGGTCCGGGGCCAACGTCCTGACTTTC
>TRBD1|NA|TRBJ1-1|TRBV10-3
CAISPGQGADTEAFF
TGTGCCATCAGCCCCGGACAGGGAGCCGACACTGAAGCTTTCTTT